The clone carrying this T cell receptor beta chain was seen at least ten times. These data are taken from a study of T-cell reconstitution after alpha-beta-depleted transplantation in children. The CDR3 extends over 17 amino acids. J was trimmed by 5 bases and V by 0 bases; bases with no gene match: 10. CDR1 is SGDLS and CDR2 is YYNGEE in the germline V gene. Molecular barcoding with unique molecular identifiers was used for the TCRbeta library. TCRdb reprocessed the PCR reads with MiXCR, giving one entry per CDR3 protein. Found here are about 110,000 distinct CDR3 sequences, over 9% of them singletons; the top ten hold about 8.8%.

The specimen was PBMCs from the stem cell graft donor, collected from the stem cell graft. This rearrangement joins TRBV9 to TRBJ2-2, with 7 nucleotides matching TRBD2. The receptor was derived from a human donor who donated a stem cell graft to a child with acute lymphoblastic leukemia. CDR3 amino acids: CASSVALGTIQTGELFF. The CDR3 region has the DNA TGTGCCAGCAGCGTAGCGTTAGGGACTATCCAGACCGGGGAGCTGTTTTTT. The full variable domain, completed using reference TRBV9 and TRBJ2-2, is DSGVTQTPKHLITATGQRVTLRCSPRSGDLSVYWYQQSLDQGLQFLIQYYNGEERAKGNILERFSAQQFPDLHSELNLSSLELGDSALYFCASSVALGTIQTGELFFGEGSRLTVL.